This TCR beta chain was sequenced in a study of T cells expressing NK-cell markers. Overall study context: Sorted CD3+CD56-NKG2C+, CD3+CD56+NKG2C- and CD3+CD56+NKG2C+ T cells were the source of the TCR beta repertoires. There were seven HCMV-seropositive donors and one seronegative donor among the eight sequenced. Study conclusions and caveats: One observes that, in several donors, these clonotypes were also the leading ones within the CD3+CD56-NKG2C+ fraction.

A remark on this clonotype: Its target is unknown.

There are 12 residues in the CDR3. Germline lookup yields CDR1 SGHAT and CDR2 FQNNGV. 5'RACE template switching with UMIs produced the TCR beta cDNA. TCRdb re-analyzed the 5' RACE reads; it lists each CDR3 protein once, without DNA. Recorded for this sample: 450,000 to 600,000 distinct CDR3 sequences. This receptor was obtained from a man younger than 30 in good health. The chain couples TRBV11-2 to TRBJ2-1. The sequenced material came from blood T cells: a sorted CD56 or NKG2C T cell subset, CD4+ or CD8+ T cells, or bulk PBMC T cells (not recorded which). Here the CDR3 reads CASSPNKDGQFF.